The sequence of this TCR beta chain was determined in a study of tumour-infiltrating T cells in Burkitt lymphoma. Study-wide background: The Burkitt lymphoma cohort spanned all epidemiological subtypes. Overall and progression-free survival were predicted by productive clonality.

Between the trimmed V and J ends, which lost 1 base and 5 bases, there was a span of 11 bases. The germline V gene has CDR1 SGHVS and CDR2 FQNEAQ. This CDR3 spans 14 amino acids. Only in-frame clones appear in the TCRdb table, and some are missing; sequencing was by immunoSEQ multiplex PCR. The table has about 860 clones, less than 25% seen once. This clone came up a few times. The antigen remains undetermined. Study-level results: Several public clonotypes were shared across many Burkitt lymphoma patients.

This chain links TRBV7-8 with TRBJ2-5; D might be TRBD1 or TRBD2, each matching 5 bases. Sample: tumor tissue. This clonotype originated in a human donor with Burkitt lymphoma. CDR3: CASSLGGSIETQYF. CDR3 DNA: TGTGCCAGCAGCTTAGGGGGGTCAATTGAGACCCAGTACTTC.